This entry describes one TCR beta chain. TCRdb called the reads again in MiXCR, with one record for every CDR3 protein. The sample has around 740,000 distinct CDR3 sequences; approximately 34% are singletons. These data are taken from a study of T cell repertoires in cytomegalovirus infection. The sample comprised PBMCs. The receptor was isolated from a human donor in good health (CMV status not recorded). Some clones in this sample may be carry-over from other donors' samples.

DNA of the CDR3: TGTGCCAGTAGTCGAGATTCTAGGTTCCCGGGGGCAAACACTGAAGCTTTCTTT. Translating gives CASSRDSRFPGANTEAFF. The rearrangement uses TRBV19 and TRBJ1-1; a weak D match, TRBD1 (6 bases). The CDR3 consists of 18 residues. Trimming stripped 5 bases from V and 2 bases from J, with 24 bases between. Germline V lookup: CDR1 LNHDA, CDR2 SQIVND (reference sequence).